This T cell receptor beta chain comes out of a study of blood T cell repertoires in COVID-19. Across the study: Whether acute or convalescent, the COVID-19 samples came from the United States, Italy and Spain. Sources were T cells, B-cell-depleted T cells, or PBMCs; the material itself was cDNA or gDNA.

V gave up 6 bases and J gave up 6 bases; unmatched junction bases: 8. Germline V gene lookup returns CDR1 MNHEY and CDR2 SMNVEV (reference sequence). The CDR3 has 16 residues. Authors' methods: The authors estimated nucleated cell counts from reference gene primer amplification. The table came from immunoSEQ multiplex PCR; TCRdb's copy has only in-frame clones and leaves some out. The D gene and trimming were derived from the DNA, and the V and J assignments and clone size from that table. The data contain under 150,000 clones, approximately 85% of them singletons. The specimen sequenced was peripheral blood. This chain connects TRBV27 to TRBJ2-2; 12 bases are a match to TRBD2. The receptor was isolated from a human donor in a cohort sampled during active COVID-19. The CDR3 DNA is TGTGCCAGCAGCGTACTAGCGGGGGGTGACGCCGGGGAGCTGTTTTTT. As protein: CASSVLAGGDAGELFF.